This T cell receptor (beta chain) was sequenced in a study of T cell responses to AZD1222 COVID-19 vaccine. About the study: Second-dose intervals of approximately 4 or approximately 12 weeks were pooled.

With respect to this clone: Its antigen is as yet unknown.

Assay: immunoSEQ multiplex PCR; the TCRdb copy retains only in-frame clones and omits some. The sample yields around 84,000 clones, over 75% seen once. CDR1 SNHLY and CDR2 FYNNEI come from the germline V gene. The CDR3 is 13 residues long. Between the trimmed V and J ends, which lost 11 bases and 3 bases, there was a span of 16 bases. Overall study findings and caveats: Baseline seropositivity occurred in only six AZD1222 recipients. It was only after the peak T cell response that any repertoires were sampled.

The source of this sequence is an adult in good health. Sequenced material: peripheral blood, taken on day 0 of AZD1222 vaccination. The V call is TRBV2, the J call TRBJ1-1; D might be TRBD1 (5 bases). CDR3 region: CAQGRESDTEAFF. CDR3 nucleotides: TGTGCCCAGGGTAGGGAGTCGGACACTGAAGCTTTCTTT.